This T cell receptor beta chain was observed in a study of blood T cells in healthy people across ages. Together with a sample-barcoded 5' primer, a J-beta primer mix was included in a second PCR lasting about 7 to 12 cycles. TCRdb re-called the 5' RACE reads through MiXCR, storing one row per CDR3 protein. The data show 550,000 to 700,000 distinct CDR3 sequences, about 25% seen once. In its sample, this clonotype was seen a few times. The V gene's germline CDR1 is MNHEY and CDR2 SVGEGT. Trimming removed 6 bases from V and 0 bases from J; junction bases left unmatched: 9. The CDR3 has 16 amino acids. Sequencing was done on a sample of blood. The source of this sequence is a woman between 70 and 85 years old in good health. The rearrangement links TRBV6-2 or TRBV6-3 to TRBJ1-1; 8 nucleotides agree with TRBD1. Written as DNA, the CDR3 is TGTGCCAGCAGACGACCTCGGACAGGGATGAACACTGAAGCTTTCTTT. Translation gives CASRRPRTGMNTEAFF.